These T cell receptor beta chains were read from a single sample in a study of radiotherapy plus CTLA-4 blockade in lung cancer. Only in-frame clones appear in the TCRdb table, and some are missing; sequencing was by immunoSEQ multiplex PCR. The sample contains fewer than 90,000 clones, around 83% of which appear only once. The sequences come from peripheral blood, collected from a patient treated with radiotherapy plus ipilimumab. These receptors all come from a human donor with non-small cell lung cancer who had stable disease on radiotherapy plus ipilimumab. Both conserved end residues are part of each CDR3. A D gene is named only where the DNA matches it firmly.

d_gene	v_gene	j_gene	CDR3aa
TRBD2	TRBV10-1	TRBJ2-1	CASSDLAGDTYNEQFF
NA	TRBV28	TRBJ1-5	CASRQDTVNQPQHF
TRBD1	TRBV6-1	TRBJ1-4	CASSEVPRQGREKLFF
TRBD2	TRBV6-6	TRBJ2-5	CASLYSGRQETQYF
NA	TRBV6-1	TRBJ1-2	CACERRQAFFGYTF
NA	TRBV6-1	TRBJ1-6	CASTGYNSPLHF
TRBD2	TRBV10-3	TRBJ2-7	CAISETGTSGGVYEQYF
NA	TRBV18	TRBJ1-4	CASSPRGIGEKLFF
TRBD1	TRBV7-8	TRBJ2-5	CASSPIQTGEETQYF
TRBD1	TRBV4-1	TRBJ1-2	CASSQAIDRVDSYGYTF
TRBD1	TRBV4-1	TRBJ2-1	CASSPSAAQGVANEQFF
TRBD1	TRBV28	TRBJ1-1	CASSKPGQGAPNTEAFF
NA	TRBV28	TRBJ2-7	CASSQVNGRGDYEQYF
TRBD2	TRBV27	TRBJ2-7	CASSPLGLAGAPGEQYF
TRBD2	TRBV4-2	TRBJ2-1	CASSQGPGLAAPGGNEQFF
NA	TRBV5-4	TRBJ2-3	CASSLRGGTDTQYF
NA	TRBV7-9	TRBJ2-1	CASSLDYNEQFF
NA	TRBV5-1	TRBJ1-2	CASSLGASYGYTF